The 11 T cell receptor beta chains in this list originate from one sample, sequenced in a study of cytomegalovirus exposure and HLA in healthy donors. The PCR made use of 60 Vbeta and 13 Jbeta primers. Only in-frame clones appear in the TCRdb table, and some are missing; sequencing was by immunoSEQ multiplex PCR. This listing includes 56,000 or so clones. Sequenced sample: PBMCs. The source of these receptors is a female donor in good health and CMV-seronegative.

Here the CDR3 DNA reads TGTGCCAGCAGCGCGGGGGGGACAGGGGCCTACGAGCAGTACTTC. Translated: CASSAGGTGAYEQYF. The rearrangement joins TRBV9 to TRBJ2-7; 10 positions match TRBD1. This CDR3 contains 15 residues. V was clipped by 3 bases and J by 2 bases; unmatched bases: 5. Germline-derived CDR1 and CDR2 are SGDLS and YYNGEE. Supplemented by reference TRBV9 and TRBJ2-7, the full variable domain reads DSGVTQTPKHLITATGQRVTLRCSPRSGDLSVYWYQQSLDQGLQFLIQYYNGEERAKGNILERFSAQQFPDLHSELNLSSLELGDSALYFCASSAGGTGAYEQYFGPGTRLTVT.

The rearrangement links TRBV29-1 to TRBJ1-1; TRBD1 agrees at 10 bases. This CDR3 region has 15 residues. CDR1 SQVTM and CDR2 ANQGSEA come from the germline V gene. V lost 7 bases to trimming and J lost 4 bases; unmatched junction nucleotides: 12. CDR3 protein: CSAASTWTGGTEAFF. DNA for the CDR3: TGCAGCGCCGCGTCGACTTGGACAGGGGGCACTGAAGCTTTCTTT.

In regard to this clone: The junction does not match germline at one end; this may be a read error. The gene calls are TRBV4-2 and TRBJ2-2; TRBD1 matches at 11 bases. The CDR3 has 15 residues. Germline CDR1 and CDR2: LGHNA and YNFKEQ. This CDR3 is CVSSQLGQGAGELFF. Written as DNA, the CDR3 is TGTGTCAGCAGCCAACTGGGACAGGGGGCCGGGGAGCTGTTTTTT.

The chain links TRBV2 to TRBJ2-7; D is possibly TRBD1 (6 bases). The CDR3 length is 14 residues. Trimming took off 6 bases at V and 3 bases at J, with 15 bases between the two ends. In germline, CDR1 is SNHLY, CDR2 FYNNEI. CDR3 in DNA: TGTGCCAGCAGCGCCGGGGACAACCTCTACGAGCAGTACTTC. As protein: CASSAGDNLYEQYF. Supplemented by reference TRBV2 and TRBJ2-7, the full variable domain reads EPEVTQTPSHQVTQMGQEVILRCVPISNHLYFYWYRQILGQKVEFLVSFYNNEISEKSEIFDDQFSVERPDGSNFTLKIRSTKLEDSAMYFCASSAGDNLYEQYFGPGTRLTVT.

The V and J genes are TRBV4-3 and TRBJ2-3, with TRBD2 identical over 12 bases. Germline V gives CDR1 LGHNA, CDR2 YSLEER. The CDR3 extends over 19 amino acids. With V trimmed by 0 bases and J by 0 bases, 7 bases remained unmatched. The CDR3 protein is CASSQDLLAGGTSTDTQYF. CDR3 nucleotides: TGCGCCAGCAGCCAAGATCTCCTAGCGGGGGGGACTAGCACAGATACGCAGTATTTT.

This CDR3 is CATSTSDSPSYSNQPQHF. The CDR3 DNA sequence: TGTGCCACCAGCACCTCCGACAGCCCCTCCTATAGCAATCAGCCCCAGCATTTT. The genes are TRBV15 and TRBJ1-5; the D gene is possibly TRBD1 (5 bases). CDR1 and CDR2 from the germline V gene are LNHNV and YYDKDF (reference sequence). The V end was cut by 4 bases, the J end by 0 bases, with 19 bases between. CDR3 size: 18 residues.

CDR3 sequence reads: CASSSGPPSYEQYF. In nucleotides, the CDR3 is TGTGCCAGCAGTAGCGGACCGCCGTCCTACGAGCAGTACTTC. The genes are TRBV13 and TRBJ2-7, with a weak D call TRBD2 (6 bases). This CDR3 contains 14 residues. Trimming removed 6 bases from V and 1 base from J, with 13 bases in between. The germline V gene has CDR1 PRHDT and CDR2 FYEKMQ (reference sequence).

CDR3 nucleotide sequence: TGTGCCAGTAGTACCGGGACTAGCGGGACCTACGAGCAGTACTTC. Its translation is CASSTGTSGTYEQYF. The chain links TRBV19 to TRBJ2-7, with 13 nucleotides matching TRBD2. The CDR3 runs 15 residues. Germline CDR1 and CDR2: LNHDA and SQIVND (reference sequence). The J segment lost 2 bases and the V segment lost 4 bases, leaving 2 bases of the junction unmatched.

The chain combines TRBV9 with TRBJ2-2, with D unclear. Germline V CDR1 and CDR2: SGDLS, YYNGEE. The CDR3 runs 14 residues. Trimming shortened V by 1 base and J by 8 bases, and 12 bases separated the two germline ends. The chain's CDR3 is CASSVRIGAGELFF. The CDR3 DNA follows: TGTGCCAGCAGCGTAAGGATCGGAGCGGGGGAGCTGTTTTTT.

This sequence joins TRBV7-9 and TRBJ1-1, with D unclear. The CDR3 covers 14 residues. V lost 3 bases and J lost 3, with 11 bases in between. CDR1 and CDR2 (germline): SEHNR, FQNEAQ (reference sequence). The DNA of the CDR3 is TGTGCCAGCAGCTTTCTGGCCGAGGACACTGAAGCTTTCTTT. Protein sequence: CASSFLAEDTEAFF.

This chain uses TRBV4-2 with TRBJ2-2; 7 bases fit TRBD1. V shed 4 bases, J shed 2 bases, and the junction held 13 bases outside the gene matches. Germline V gene sequence: CDR1 LGHNA, CDR2 YNFKEQ. The CDR3 extends over 18 amino acids. CDR3 sequence reads: CASSPTVPDRVNTGELFF. As DNA, the CDR3 is TGTGCCAGCAGCCCGACAGTACCCGACAGGGTCAACACCGGGGAGCTGTTTTTT.